The T cell receptor beta chain under discussion was sequenced for a study of blood T cell repertoires in COVID-19. This clone occurred a few times. Trimming took off 2 bases at V and 5 bases at J, with 6 bases between the two ends. This CDR3 comprises 13 residues. Germline-derived CDR1 and CDR2 are MRHNA and SNTAGT. Repertoires were generated with immunoSEQ multiplex PCR, while TCRdb's copy carries only in-frame clones and drops some. The sample lists around 150,000 clones; approximately 79% were seen once. The receptor comes from a man in his fifties who had recovered from COVID-19. The chain recombines TRBV6-4 with TRBJ2-2; maybe TRBD1 (6 bases). The material sequenced was PBMCs or T cells enriched from blood (not recorded which). This chain's CDR3 is CASSDGTTGELFF. CDR3 DNA: TGTGCCAGCAGTGACGGGACAACCGGGGAGCTGTTTTTT.